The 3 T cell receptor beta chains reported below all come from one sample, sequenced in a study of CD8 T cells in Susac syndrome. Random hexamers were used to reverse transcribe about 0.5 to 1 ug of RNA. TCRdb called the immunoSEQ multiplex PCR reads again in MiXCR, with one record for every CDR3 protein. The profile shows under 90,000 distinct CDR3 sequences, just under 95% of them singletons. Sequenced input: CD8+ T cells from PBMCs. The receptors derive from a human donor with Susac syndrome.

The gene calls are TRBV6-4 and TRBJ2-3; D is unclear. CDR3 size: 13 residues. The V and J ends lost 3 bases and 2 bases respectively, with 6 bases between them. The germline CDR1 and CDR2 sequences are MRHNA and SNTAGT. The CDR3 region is CASSESNTDTQYF. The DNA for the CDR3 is TGTGCCAGCAGTGAAAGCAACACAGATACGCAGTATTTT.

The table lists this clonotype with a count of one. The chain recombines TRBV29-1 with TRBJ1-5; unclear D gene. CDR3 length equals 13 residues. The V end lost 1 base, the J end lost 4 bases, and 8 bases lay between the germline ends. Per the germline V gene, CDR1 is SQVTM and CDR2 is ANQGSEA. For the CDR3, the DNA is TGCAGCGTTGAAGCTGGAGGGAATCAGCCCCAGCATTTT. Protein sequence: CSVEAGGNQPQHF.

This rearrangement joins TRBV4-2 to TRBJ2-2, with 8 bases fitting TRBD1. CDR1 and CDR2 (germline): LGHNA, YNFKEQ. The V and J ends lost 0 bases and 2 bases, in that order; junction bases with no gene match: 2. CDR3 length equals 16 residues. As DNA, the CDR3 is TGTGCCAGCAGCCAAGACGGGACAGGAAACACCGGGGAGCTGTTTTTT. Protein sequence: CASSQDGTGNTGELFF.